A single sample is the source of the 32 T cell receptor beta chains below, sequenced in a study of blood T cell repertoires in COVID-19. This table comes from immunoSEQ multiplex PCR, and its TCRdb copy is limited to in-frame clones, with some not included. The sample has around 84,000 clones; about 90% are singletons. The source material was peripheral blood. The origin of the receptors is a man between 45 and 60 years old with active COVID-19.

This chain's CDR3 is CASSTKQVSFLNEQFF. The CDR3 DNA follows: TGTGCCAGTAGTACAAAACAGGTCTCTTTTCTCAATGAGCAGTTCTTC. The V gene is TRBV19, the J gene TRBJ2-1; D possibly corresponds to TRBD1 (5 bases). This CDR3 is 16 amino acids long. From germline, CDR1 is LNHDA and CDR2 SQIVND (reference sequence). V was trimmed by 4 bases and J by 6 bases, leaving 19 bases between them.

The chain links TRBV10-1 to TRBJ2-5; maybe TRBD2 (6 bases). V lost 0 bases and J 5 bases, leaving 13 bases between the germline ends. Germline CDR1 and CDR2: WNHNN and SYGVQD (reference sequence). The CDR3 is made up of 15 amino acids. The DNA of the CDR3 is TGCGCCAGCAGTGAGTCCTCGGGAGAGGGGGAGACCCAGTACTTC. Its protein is CASSESSGEGETQYF.

J is TRBJ2-5 and V is TRBV9, with a tentative D call TRBD2 (7 bases). The CDR3 loop spans 14 amino acids. CDR1 is SGDLS, CDR2 YYNGEE, per germline. V lost 2 bases to trimming and J lost 5 bases, with 13 bases between them. CDR3 residues: CASSVGGPEETQYF. The CDR3 coding sequence is TGTGCCAGCAGCGTGGGGGGGCCGGAGGAGACCCAGTACTTC.

V usage is TRBV19 and J usage is TRBJ2-1; 7 bases match TRBD2. J lost 9 bases, V lost 7 bases, and 12 bases had no gene match. CDR1 and CDR2 from the germline V gene are LNHDA and SQIVND (reference sequence). CDR3 length: 14 residues. The CDR3 DNA reads as TGTGCCAGTACCGCGAGCGGCGGGGGAGGTGAGCAGTTCTTC. Its translation is CASTASGGGGEQFF. The full variable domain, in which reference TRBV19 and TRBJ2-1 provide the parts outside the CDR3, is DGGITQSPKYLFRKEGQNVTLSCEQNLNHDAMYWYRQDPGQGLRLIYYSQIVNDFQKGDIAEGYSVSREKKESFPLTVTSAQKNPTAFYLCASTASGGGGEQFFGPGTRLTVL.

This clone was observed once. This rearrangement joins TRBV6-6 to TRBJ2-3, with 14 bases aligning to TRBD2. This CDR3 contains 17 residues. Germline V CDR1 and CDR2: MNHNY, SVGAGI (reference sequence). With 5 bases clipped from V and 0 bases from J, the junction kept 4 bases outside the gene matches. CDR3 DNA sequence: TGTGCCAGCAGTCGACTAGCGGGAGGGATTAGCACAGATACGCAGTATTTT. Protein product: CASSRLAGGISTDTQYF.

The rearrangement uses TRBV2 and TRBJ1-5, with D possibly being TRBD1 (5 bases). From germline, CDR1 is SNHLY and CDR2 FYNNEI. V shed 4 bases and J shed 6 bases, with 10 bases lying between them. The CDR3 has 13 residues. The CDR3: CASSVGGTQPQHF. CDR3 in DNA: TGTGCCAGCAGTGTCGGGGGGACTCAGCCCCAGCATTTT.

The rearrangement joins TRBV6-6 to TRBJ2-1, with 11 positions matching TRBD1. The V gene end was trimmed by 7 bases and the J gene end by 2 bases; junction bases not matched to a gene: 4. Germline CDR1 and CDR2: MNHNY and SVGAGI (reference sequence). CDR3 length equals 15 residues. The CDR3 DNA is TGTGCCAGCATCAGGACAGGGGGCGCCTACAATGAGCAGTTCTTC. Residues: CASIRTGGAYNEQFF.

This rearrangement joins TRBV2 to TRBJ2-1; maybe TRBD2 (6 bases). Germline V gives CDR1 SNHLY, CDR2 FYNNEI. The CDR3 extends over 15 amino acids. Trimming left V 0 bases short and J 10 bases short, with 16 bases between. CDR3 DNA sequence: TGTGCCAGCAGTGAAGCGCTCCCCACTAGCCAAGAGCAGTTCTTC. Its translation: CASSEALPTSQEQFF.

The chain uses TRBV6-7 and TRBJ2-5, with 9 bases lining up with TRBD2. TRBV6-7 is known as an ORF, though its function is uncertain. The CDR3 has 15 residues. V was clipped by 2 bases and J by 3 bases; unmatched bases: 4. As DNA, the CDR3 is TGTGCCAGCAGTTACGAAGCGGGAGGCGAAGAGACCCAGTACTTC. Protein product: CASSYEAGGEETQYF.

The genes are TRBV5-1 and TRBJ1-4; a possible D gene is TRBD1 (5 bases). This CDR3 has 14 amino acids. Germline V lookup: CDR1 SGHRS, CDR2 YFSETQ. Trimming removed 0 bases at V and 7 bases at J, with 10 bases between. CDR3: CASSLGQSGEKLFF. CDR3 DNA sequence: TGCGCCAGCAGCTTGGGACAGAGTGGTGAAAAACTGTTTTTT.

V is TRBV18 and J is TRBJ2-2; 10 bases fit TRBD2. Germline lookup yields CDR1 KGHSH and CDR2 LQKENI. V shed 3 bases and J 2 bases; nucleotides not matched to a gene: 6. The CDR3 contains 17 residues. CDR3 in amino acids: CASSPVILAGNTGELFF. The DNA for the CDR3 is TGTGCCAGCTCACCGGTAATACTAGCGGGAAACACCGGGGAGCTGTTTTTT.

The rearrangement joins TRBV2 to TRBJ2-7; the D gene is possibly TRBD1 (6 bases). This CDR3 contains 12 residues. Germline V lookup: CDR1 SNHLY, CDR2 FYNNEI. Trimming removed 5 bases from V and 5 bases from J, with 10 bases in between. CDR3 loop: CASSPGQNEQYF. The CDR3 bases are TGTGCCAGCAGTCCCGGACAGAACGAGCAGTACTTC.

The chain joins TRBV7-2 to TRBJ2-7, with 7 bases identical to TRBD1. Germline V lookup: CDR1 SGHTA, CDR2 FQGNSA. Trimming cost V 4 bases and J 2 bases; bases outside gene matches: 11. CDR3 size: 16 residues. The CDR3 coding sequence is TGTGCCAGCAGCTCATCGAACAGGGGACGAACCTACGAGCAGTACTTC. Translated: CASSSSNRGRTYEQYF.

The chain carries TRBV4-1 and TRBJ2-2; D perhaps matches TRBD1 (5 bases). Germline V gives CDR1 MGHRA, CDR2 YSYEKL. The V and J ends lost 0 bases and 4 bases respectively, with 12 bases between them. The CDR3 has 16 amino acids. CDR3 nucleotide sequence: TGCGCCAGCAGCCAAGAGAAGGGGCGTCGCACCGGGGAGCTGTTTTTT. It yields the protein CASSQEKGRRTGELFF.

This sequence joins TRBV5-1 and TRBJ1-2; D unresolved. CDR1 SGHRS and CDR2 YFSETQ come from the germline V gene. The CDR3 length is 15 residues. Trimming stripped 4 bases from V and 2 bases from J, with 15 bases between. The CDR3 here is CASSLPGGSNYGYTF. In DNA, the CDR3 is TGCGCCAGCAGCCTCCCGGGAGGGTCCAACTATGGCTACACCTTC.

V is TRBV27 and J is TRBJ1-6; TRBD1 matches at 8 bases. CDR1 is MNHEY, CDR2 SMNVEV, per germline (reference sequence). V gave up 4 bases and J gave up 6 bases; unmatched junction bases: 5. The CDR3 is 15 amino acids. CDR3 loop: CASSSGTGFNSPLHF. The CDR3 region has the DNA TGTGCCAGCAGTTCCGGGACAGGCTTTAATTCACCCCTCCACTTT.

The chain recombines TRBV4-1 with TRBJ2-7; D may be TRBD1 (5 bases). V gave up 0 bases and J gave up 3 bases, with 12 bases separating them. Looked up from germline, CDR1 is MGHRA and CDR2 is YSYEKL. This CDR3 is 15 amino acids long. In nucleotides, the CDR3 is TGCGCCAGCAGCCAAGAGCCAGGGAAAATCTACGAGCAGTACTTC. Its protein product is CASSQEPGKIYEQYF.

The CDR3 is CASSPSWEGAKNIQYF. CDR3 nucleotide sequence: TGTGCCAGCAGCCCGTCCTGGGAGGGGGCCAAAAACATTCAGTACTTC. V and J are TRBV3-1 (or the pseudogene TRBV3-2) and TRBJ2-4; 7 bases are shared with TRBD2. V shed 4 bases and J 1 base; nucleotides not matched to a gene: 7. The CDR3 is made up of 16 amino acids. Germline lookup yields CDR1 LGHDT and CDR2 YNNKEL (reference sequence).

This clone has just one count. This chain uses TRBV11-2 with TRBJ2-5; tentatively, D is TRBD2 (6 bases). The ends were cut back, 4 bases at V and 4 bases at J, with 16 bases in the middle. Looked up from germline, CDR1 is SGHAT and CDR2 is FQNNGV. The CDR3 is 15 residues long. CDR3: CASSSGLTGVETQYF. CDR3 bases: TGTGCCAGCAGCTCCGGATTAACGGGGGTAGAGACCCAGTACTTC.

The rearrangement joins TRBV12-5 to TRBJ1-3; D gene ambiguous. The CDR3 extends over 16 amino acids. CDR1 and CDR2 from the germline V gene are LGHNT and FRNRAP. The V end lost 1 base, the J end lost 0 bases, and 10 bases lay between the germline ends. The CDR3 DNA sequence: TGTGCTAGTGGTTTGGGCGGTCAAAGCTCTGGAAACACCATATATTTT. Translated, it gives CASGLGGQSSGNTIYF.

The J gene is TRBJ1-4, the V gene TRBV7-9, with D tentatively TRBD1 (5 bases). Looked up from germline, CDR1 is SEHNR and CDR2 is FQNEAQ (reference sequence). The CDR3 loop spans 14 amino acids. V lost 3 bases and J lost 2, with 7 bases in between. The CDR3 region has the DNA TGTGCCAGCAGCTTCCAGGGTACTAATGAAAAACTGTTTTTT. It translates to CASSFQGTNEKLFF.

The V call is TRBV5-6, the J call TRBJ2-7; tentative D call: TRBD1 (6 bases). Trimming left V 6 bases short and J 5 bases short, with 27 bases between. This CDR3 is 17 amino acids long. Germline CDR1 reads SGHDT; CDR2 reads YYEEEE. This CDR3 reads CASTGMGAVGSGNEQYF. CDR3 coding DNA: TGTGCCAGCACCGGTATGGGGGCGGTGGGGAGCGGAAACGAGCAGTACTTC.

The V and J genes are TRBV28 and TRBJ2-3; 8 bases agree with TRBD2. The CDR3 is 15 amino acids. Germline V gene data show CDR1 as MDHEN and CDR2 as SYDVKM. V lost 4 bases to trimming and J lost 5 bases; unmatched junction nucleotides: 8. CDR3 coding DNA: TGTGCCAGCAGTTCGCCGGGACTAGGCCAAGATACGCAGTATTTT. Encoded protein: CASSSPGLGQDTQYF.

This sequence joins TRBV7-3 and TRBJ2-1; TRBD2 matches 12 bases. The CDR3 consists of 19 residues. V shed 1 base and J 0 bases; nucleotides not matched to a gene: 7. Germline V gene data show CDR1 as SGHTA and CDR2 as FQGTGA. The CDR3 nucleotides read TGTGCCAGCAGCTTAAGGGCTAGCGGGAGGGCCTACTCCTACAATGAGCAGTTCTTC. Translated: CASSLRASGRAYSYNEQFF.

The J gene is TRBJ2-1, the V gene TRBV28; 14 positions agree with TRBD2. This CDR3 is built from 18 residues. Germline V gene lookup returns CDR1 MDHEN and CDR2 SYDVKM. Germline trimming cut 5 bases from V and 5 bases from J; bases unmatched to any gene: 11. Here the CDR3 DNA reads TGTGCCAGCAGTCCACCTCCGACGACTAGCGGGAGGGACAATGAGCAGTTCTTC. Protein: CASSPPPTTSGRDNEQFF. Together with reference TRBV28 and TRBJ2-1, the CDR3 gives the full variable domain: DVKVTQSSRYLVKRTGEKVFLECVQDMDHENMFWYRQDPGLGLRLIYFSYDVKMKEKGDIPEGYSVSREKKERFSLILESASTNQTSMYLCASSPPPTTSGRDNEQFFGPGTRLTVL.

The chain combines TRBV9 with TRBJ2-7; 8 nucleotides line up with TRBD1. The junction had 3 bases not matched to a gene; V was cut back by 2 bases and J by 2 bases. Germline lookup yields CDR1 SGDLS and CDR2 YYNGEE. This CDR3 region has 14 residues. CDR3: CASSVGQGPYEQYF. CDR3 bases: TGTGCCAGCAGCGTTGGACAGGGTCCCTACGAGCAGTACTTC.

This clone was seen only once. The chain joins TRBV7-2 to TRBJ1-3; D might be TRBD1 (5 bases). The CDR3 is 13 amino acids. Germline assignment: CDR1 SGHTA and CDR2 FQGNSA. Trimming shortened V by 0 bases and J by 16 bases, and 16 bases separated the two germline ends. The CDR3: CASSLASSGPRYF. For the CDR3, the DNA is TGTGCCAGCAGCTTAGCCTCATCAGGGCCCCGTTATTTT.

The chain uses TRBV2 and TRBJ1-2, with D possibly TRBD1 on 5 matching bases. The CDR3 has 12 amino acids. In germline, CDR1 is SNHLY, CDR2 FYNNEI. With 4 bases removed from V and 8 bases from J, the gap between germline ends came to 11 bases. The CDR3 nucleotides read TGTGCCAGCAGTGTGTCAGGGCTCGGCTACACCTTC. Its translation: CASSVSGLGYTF.

The rearrangement links TRBV2 to TRBJ1-2, with 8 nucleotides matching TRBD1. Germline values: CDR1 SNHLY, CDR2 FYNNEI. This CDR3 has 14 residues. V dropped 2 bases and J dropped 2; count of bases not matched to a gene: 1. The CDR3: CASSEQGANYGYTF. CDR3 bases: TGTGCCAGCAGTGAACAGGGGGCAAACTATGGCTACACCTTC.

The V gene is TRBV11-2, the J gene TRBJ1-3; D unclear. Germline V gene lookup returns CDR1 SGHAT and CDR2 FQNNGV. This CDR3 is built from 17 residues. The V end lost 4 bases, the J end lost 3 bases, and 19 bases lay between the germline ends. CDR3 residues: CASSSSPTVGGGNTIYF. The DNA of the CDR3 is TGTGCCAGCAGCTCCTCTCCAACAGTGGGAGGTGGAAACACCATATATTTT.

The CDR3 region has the DNA TGCGCCAGCAGCCAAGTCGGGCCGCAGGGAGCTTTCTTT. It translates to CASSQVGPQGAFF. This sequence joins TRBV4-3 and TRBJ1-1; weak D call: TRBD1 (5 bases). This CDR3 is built from 13 residues. Trimming took off 1 base at V and 10 bases at J, with 13 bases between the two ends. The V gene's germline CDR1 is LGHNA and CDR2 YSLEER.

This clone has a single count. V is TRBV19 and J is TRBJ1-1, with D uncertain. The germline V gene has CDR1 LNHDA and CDR2 SQIVND (reference sequence). The CDR3 length is 13 residues. V was pared by 1 base and J by 2 bases, with 5 bases between. The DNA for the CDR3 is TGTGCCAGTAGTATAGGAGAAAACACTGAAGCTTTCTTT. Residues: CASSIGENTEAFF.